These T cell receptor beta chains were read from a single sample in a study of blood T cell repertoires in COVID-19. The repertoire was sequenced with immunoSEQ multiplex PCR; TCRdb's copy has only in-frame clones and lacks some. Counted here are 230,000 or so clones, about 88% occurring once; the ten biggest clones make up 1.9%. The sample comprised peripheral blood. Receptors were obtained from a man aged 35-49 years with active or convalescent COVID-19. Both conserved end residues are part of each CDR3. A D gene is named only where the DNA matches it firmly. A clone size is listed for some rows: how often the clone was seen (once, few, many), or a class if it is expanded.

d_gene | j_gene | v_gene | abundance | CDR3aa | CDR3nt
- | TRBJ1-6 | TRBV5-1 | - | CASSLPGQSPLHF | TGCGCCAGCAGCTTACCAGGACAGTCACCCCTCCACTTT
- | TRBJ1-2 | TRBV9 | - | CASSVGGAGPFYGYTF | TGTGCCAGCAGCGTAGGTGGGGCAGGGCCTTTCTATGGCTACACCTTC
- | TRBJ1-2 | TRBV7-9 | - | CASSLLAGGPGHGYTF | TGTGCCAGCAGCTTATTGGCGGGGGGGCCAGGCCATGGCTACACCTTC
- | TRBJ2-4 | TRBV28 | - | CASSLLEAGLAKNIQYF | TGTGCCAGCAGCCTCCTTGAGGCGGGCCTAGCCAAAAACATTCAGTACTTC
- | TRBJ2-1 | TRBV5-4 | - | CASSPYRSRGSYNEQFF | TGTGCCAGCAGCCCCTATCGGTCCAGAGGCTCCTACAATGAGCAGTTCTTC
- | TRBJ2-7 | TRBV28 | - | CASSFGTPPYEQYF | TGTGCCAGCAGTTTTGGGACACCCCCCTACGAGCAGTACTTC
- | TRBJ1-4 | TRBV28 | - | CASSPPRTANEKLFF | TGTGCCAGCAGTCCCCCCCGGACAGCTAATGAAAAACTGTTTTTT
- | TRBJ1-4 | TRBV2 | - | CARRDGRSKVFF | TGTGCCAGGCGGGACGGCCGATCTAAGGTGTTTTTT
TRBD1 | TRBJ1-2 | TRBV28 | - | CASSLLASAGQGAYGYTF | TGTGCCAGCAGTTTATTAGCGTCGGCGGGACAGGGCGCCTATGGCTACACCTTC
TRBD2 | TRBJ2-1 | TRBV5-4 | - | CASSLGGLAAASYNEQFF | TGTGCCAGCAGCTTAGGGGGACTAGCGGCGGCTTCCTACAATGAGCAGTTCTTC
- | TRBJ1-5 | TRBV5-6 | - | CASSLTPGDYSNQPQHF | TGTGCCAGCAGTTTAACCCCGGGGGATTATAGCAATCAGCCCCAGCATTTT
TRBD2 | TRBJ2-1 | TRBV2 | once | CASTGALAGNEQFF | TGTGCCAGCACAGGTGCGTTAGCGGGGAATGAGCAGTTCTTC
- | TRBJ1-5 | TRBV28 | few | CAAVEGAVLEPQHF | TGTGCCGCCGTCGAGGGAGCGGTTTTGGAGCCCCAGCATTTT
- | TRBJ2-1 | TRBV7-3 | - | CASSNSYNEQFF | TGTGCCAGCAGTAATAGCTACAATGAGCAGTTCTTC
TRBD1 | TRBJ2-5 | TRBV27 | - | CASSIGTGQTQYF | TGTGCCAGCAGTATCGGGACAGGTCAGACCCAGTACTTC
- | TRBJ2-2 | TRBV30 | once | CASTVAGADVGTGELFF | TGTGCCTCTACGGTGGCGGGGGCCGATGTTGGCACCGGGGAGCTGTTTTTT
- | TRBJ2-7 | TRBV27 | once | CASSLSRTQFYEQYF | TGTGCCAGCAGTTTATCAAGGACACAGTTCTACGAGCAGTACTTC
- | TRBJ2-5 | TRBV5-1 | - | CASSLAWGRKETQYF | TGCGCCAGCAGCTTGGCCTGGGGGAGGAAGGAGACCCAGTACTTC
- | TRBJ2-2 | TRBV19 | - | CASSILGRSHTGELFF | TGTGCCAGTAGTATCCTTGGGAGGTCCCACACCGGGGAGCTGTTTTTT
- | TRBJ1-6 | TRBV28 | - | CATDDSSYNSPLHF | TGTGCTACGGACGACAGCTCCTATAATTCACCCCTCCACTTT
TRBD2 | TRBJ2-7 | TRBV28 | once | CASSPRAGGKYEQYF | TGTGCCAGCAGCCCCCGAGCGGGGGGGAAGTACGAGCAGTACTTC
- | TRBJ1-5 | TRBV9 | - | CASSIDSRNQPQHF | TGTGCCAGCAGTATCGACAGTCGGAATCAGCCCCAGCATTTT
- | TRBJ2-5 | TRBV24-1 | - | CATSDLKPLEGVETQYF | TGTGCCACCAGTGACCTCAAACCCCTCGAAGGGGTAGAGACCCAGTACTTC
TRBD2 | TRBJ2-5 | TRBV11-2 | - | CASSLSGTSGSQIGTQYF | TGTGCCAGCAGCTTATCAGGGACTAGCGGGTCCCAGATAGGGACCCAGTACTTC
TRBD1 | TRBJ2-5 | TRBV5-1 | once | CASSLEGTGEETQYF | TGCGCCAGCAGCTTGGAAGGGACAGGGGAAGAGACCCAGTACTTC
- | TRBJ1-1 | TRBV2 | - | CASPIEDTEAFF | TGTGCCAGCCCCATCGAGGACACTGAAGCTTTCTTT
TRBD1 | TRBJ1-1 | TRBV5-1 | - | CASSPTTGVAFF | TGCGCCAGCAGCCCAACAACAGGGGTAGCTTTCTTT
TRBD1 | TRBJ2-4 | TRBV27 | - | CASSKTGTGGTSSKNIQYF | TGTGCCAGCAGTAAGACCGGGACAGGGGGCACGTCGTCCAAAAACATTCAGTACTTC
- | TRBJ2-7 | TRBV27 | - | CASSTGLRQGLGEQYF | TGTGCCAGCAGTACCGGACTAAGACAGGGTCTGGGCGAGCAGTACTTC
- | TRBJ1-2 | TRBV6-5 | - | CASSYVSGASWGYTF | TGTGCCAGCAGTTACGTTTCAGGGGCAAGCTGGGGCTACACCTTC
- | TRBJ2-1 | TRBV9 | once | CASSVSSWDEQFF | TGTGCCAGCAGCGTATCTAGTTGGGATGAGCAGTTCTTC
- | TRBJ2-1 | TRBV2 | - | CASSDPPGEQFF | TGTGCCAGCAGTGACCCCCCAGGTGAGCAGTTCTTC
- | TRBJ1-2 | TRBV27 | once | CASSPRPTDPYGYTF | TGTGCCAGCAGTCCCCGCCCCACAGATCCCTATGGCTACACCTTC
- | TRBJ1-6 | TRBV9 | few | CASRGAIYNSPLHF | TGTGCCAGCAGAGGGGCTATCTATAATTCACCCCTCCACTTT
TRBD1 | TRBJ1-4 | TRBV19 | - | CASSNRDSNEKLFF | TGTGCCAGTAGTAACCGGGACAGTAATGAAAAACTGTTTTTT
- | TRBJ1-5 | TRBV9 | - | CASSVDSRQGTQHF | TGTGCCAGCAGCGTAGATAGTAGGCAGGGGACCCAGCATTTT
- | TRBJ2-3 | TRBV7-9 | - | CASSLNSGDTQYF | TGTGCCAGCAGCTTGAACAGCGGAGATACGCAGTATTTT
- | TRBJ1-2 | TRBV12-3/TRBV12-4 | - | CASSSRGFYGYTF | TGTGCCAGCAGCTCTAGAGGTTTCTATGGCTACACCTTC
- | TRBJ1-5 | TRBV28 | once | CASSFRVGQPQHF | TGTGCCAGCAGTTTCAGGGTGGGCCAGCCCCAGCATTTT
TRBD1 | TRBJ2-3 | TRBV28 | - | CASSPQTGATDTQYF | TGTGCCAGCAGTCCCCAGACAGGGGCAACAGATACGCAGTATTTT
- | TRBJ2-3 | TRBV5-1 | - | CASSPLSTDTQYF | TGCGCCAGCAGCCCCCTATCCACAGATACGCAGTATTTT
- | TRBJ1-5 | TRBV10-3 | - | CAISESTDSLPPQHF | TGTGCCATCAGTGAGTCGACGGACAGTCTCCCGCCCCAGCATTTT
- | TRBJ1-1 | TRBV6-5 | - | CASSYSANTEAFF | TGTGCCAGCAGTTACTCGGCTAACACTGAAGCTTTCTTT